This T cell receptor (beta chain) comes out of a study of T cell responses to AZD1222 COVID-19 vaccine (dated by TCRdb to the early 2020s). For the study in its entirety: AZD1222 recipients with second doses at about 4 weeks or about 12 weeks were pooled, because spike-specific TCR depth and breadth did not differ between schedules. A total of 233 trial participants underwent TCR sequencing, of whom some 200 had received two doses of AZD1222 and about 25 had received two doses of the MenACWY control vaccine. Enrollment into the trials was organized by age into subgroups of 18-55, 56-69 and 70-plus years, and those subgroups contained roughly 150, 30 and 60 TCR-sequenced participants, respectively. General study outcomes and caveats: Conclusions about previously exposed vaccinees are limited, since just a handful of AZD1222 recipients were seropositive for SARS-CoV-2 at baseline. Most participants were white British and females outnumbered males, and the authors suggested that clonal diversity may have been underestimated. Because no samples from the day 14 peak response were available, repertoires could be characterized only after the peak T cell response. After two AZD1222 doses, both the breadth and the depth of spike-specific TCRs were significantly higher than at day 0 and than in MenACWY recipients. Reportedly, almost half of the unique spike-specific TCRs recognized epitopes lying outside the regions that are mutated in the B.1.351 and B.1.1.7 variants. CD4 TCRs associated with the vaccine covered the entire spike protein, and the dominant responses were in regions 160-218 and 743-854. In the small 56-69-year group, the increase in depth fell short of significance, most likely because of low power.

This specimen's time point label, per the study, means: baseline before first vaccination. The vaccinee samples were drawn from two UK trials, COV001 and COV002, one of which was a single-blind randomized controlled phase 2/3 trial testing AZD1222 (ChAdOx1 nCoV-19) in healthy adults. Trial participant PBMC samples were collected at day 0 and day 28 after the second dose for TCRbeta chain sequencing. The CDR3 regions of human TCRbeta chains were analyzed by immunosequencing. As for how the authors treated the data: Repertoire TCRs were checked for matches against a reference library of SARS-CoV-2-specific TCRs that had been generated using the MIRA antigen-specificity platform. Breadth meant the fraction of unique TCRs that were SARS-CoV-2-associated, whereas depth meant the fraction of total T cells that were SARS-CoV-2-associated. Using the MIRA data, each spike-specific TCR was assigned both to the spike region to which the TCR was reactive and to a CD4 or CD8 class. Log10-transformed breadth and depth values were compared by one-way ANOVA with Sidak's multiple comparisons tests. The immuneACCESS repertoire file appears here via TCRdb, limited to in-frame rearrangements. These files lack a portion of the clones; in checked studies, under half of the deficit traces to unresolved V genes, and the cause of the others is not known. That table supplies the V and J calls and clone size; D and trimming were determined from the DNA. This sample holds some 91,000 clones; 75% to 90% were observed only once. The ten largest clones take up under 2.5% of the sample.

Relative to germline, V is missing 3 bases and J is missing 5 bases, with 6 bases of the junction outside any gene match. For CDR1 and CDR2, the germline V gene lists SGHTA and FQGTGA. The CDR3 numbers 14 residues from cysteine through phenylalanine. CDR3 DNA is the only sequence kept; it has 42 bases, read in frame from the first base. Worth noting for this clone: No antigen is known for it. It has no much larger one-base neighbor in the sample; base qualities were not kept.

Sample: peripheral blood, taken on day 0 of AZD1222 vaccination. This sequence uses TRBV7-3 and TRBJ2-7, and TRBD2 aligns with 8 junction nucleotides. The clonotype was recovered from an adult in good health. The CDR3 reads CASSFSGGADEQYF. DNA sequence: TGTGCCAGCAGCTTTTCCGGGGGGGCCGACGAGCAGTACTTC.